Included here is one TCR beta chain sequence, with context. PCR employed 60 Vbeta and 13 Jbeta primers. TCRdb's table, derived via immunoSEQ multiplex PCR, lists solely in-frame clones and lacks some. The sample holds about 190,000 clones, almost 75% seen once. Germline CDR1 and CDR2: MGHDK and SYGVNS. This CDR3 contains 17 residues. V shed 0 bases, J shed 5 bases, and the junction held 8 bases outside the gene matches. This entry belongs to a study of cytomegalovirus exposure and HLA in healthy donors. On the study more broadly: Earlier, 110 million or so unique TCR beta sequences were recovered from about 200 million T cells by an analysis.

The clonotype originates from a woman aged 25-40 years in good health and CMV-seropositive. The sequencing sample was made of PBMCs. The V and J genes are TRBV25-1 and TRBJ2-7, with 12 bases aligning to TRBD1. CDR3 sequence: CASSEYLGTGGIDEQYF. The DNA of the CDR3 is TGTGCCAGCAGTGAATATCTAGGGACAGGGGGCATCGACGAGCAGTACTTC.